This TCR beta chain appears in the sequencing data of a study of cytomegalovirus exposure and HLA in healthy donors (dated by TCRdb to 2015 to 2018). A note on the overall study: An earlier analysis of fewer than 750 of the donors reported 276 Gb of sequence data and 95 million to 140 million unique TCR beta sequences obtained from 150 million to 200 million T cells. An early release covering 550 to 650 HLA-typed donors comprised approximately 300 gigabases of sequencing data and 65 million to 100 million unique TCR sequences. Of the roughly 400 genotyped donors, less than 85% were placed in the genetic ancestry cluster associated with self-reported Caucasian donors. The study aimed to test whether signatures of past pathogen exposure could be identified by cataloging public T cell receptors. Using immunosequencing, the study profiled T cell repertoires from 666 subjects and related those repertoires to cytomegalovirus serostatus. Along with the roughly 670-subject first cohort, a separate validation cohort of around 110 different subjects was used. High-throughput TCR immunosequencing, statistical association of individual TCRs with disease status, and machine learning were combined to predict cytomegalovirus infection status. A later analysis re-examined previously published TCR beta repertoires from several hundred donors and added high-resolution HLA genotyping to investigate patterns of TCR occurrence. Rather than drawing on any new phenotypic data, the later analysis identified candidate immune exposures from TCR beta sequences and the way those sequences occurred across donors. To decide whether each TCR beta V gene segment behaved as functional or pseudogenic, an earlier analysis of some 570 of the donors relied on high-throughput TCR beta sequencing. Alongside the repertoire data, information on donor age, sex, ethnicity and CMV serostatus was compiled. A later genetic analysis took genome-wide SNP genotypes for about 55% of the 666 donors and used that subset as a discovery cohort. All discovery cohort repertoires had been generated using a single sequencing platform. HLA typing included class I and class II loci at four-digit resolution. Typing coverage differed by locus: A, B, C, DRB1 and DQB1 were typed in about 620-630 donors, DQA1 in 500 to 550, DPA1 in 600 to 610, and DPB1 in roughly 450. Several DR-DQ haplotypes were handled as single units for association and clustering because linkage in the cohort was strong. Across roughly 420 genotyped donors of the cohort, an average of about 240,000 unique TCR beta nucleotide sequences per donor were sequenced, and roughly 20% of those sequences were non-productive. What the study reported, not specific to this receptor: According to a later analysis, TCR association rates differed among HLA loci, with DRB1 alleles showing the most associated TCRs and HLA-C alleles showing the fewest. CMV serostatus was the only immune exposure information available for the cohort. The authors suggested that the approach could potentially be generalized to other disease states and immunological phenotypes. V-gene and J-gene trimming of TCR beta chains was associated with a missense DCLRE1C variant in a later genetic analysis, and the association was replicated in an independent cohort. Linkage disequilibrium might explain the correlated functional status among segregating V segments, but an unknown experimental factor could not be excluded. Roughly uniform sequencing depth across donors was assumed in presence/absence analyses, although this assumption may not hold. In a later analysis, some 17,000 TCR beta sequences were associated with specific HLA alleles at a false discovery rate of 0.05. In both the original and validation cohorts, the classifier was reported to diagnose cytomegalovirus status with high specificity and sensitivity. Because counts were too low, some 17 rarely observed V segments, including chromosome 9 orphons, were left out of the earlier analysis of approximately 500 of the donors. This cohort had only TCR beta chains sequenced, and the lack of alpha or paired-chain data limited which features could be detected. Some IMGT-functional V segments, including TRBV6-2 and TRBV6-3, could not be distinguished by the 87-base-pair reads and were therefore excluded. Compared with the roughly 720-donor mean, donors in an Asian-associated ancestry cluster had fewer N-insertions in productive TCRs, according to a later genetic analysis. A cluster of highly shared sequence variants was judged likely to be a technical artifact of the sequencing pipeline. Because HLA typing was unavailable for some donors at each locus, only the typed subset was used in association tests. Several of the top co-occurrence clusters appeared to be linked to parvovirus B19, influenza, CMV and Epstein-Barr virus, according to a later analysis. While some public TCRs were present in many individuals, most TCR sequences turned up only very rarely across donors. Broadly in line with IMGT annotations, most TCR beta V segments showed up in productive rearrangements about 90% or about 30% of the time in an earlier analysis of approximately 600 of the donors. A later analysis found that HLA-associated TCR beta chains were more clonally expanded and had lower generation probabilities than equally common non-associated chains. In vitro tests confirmed that three of the cytomegalovirus-associated TCR beta chains recognize cytomegalovirus antigens. In a later analysis, most CMV-associated TCR beta chains were found to appear HLA-restricted, with HLA associations seemingly driven largely by CMV exposure. The study listed approximately 150 TCR beta chains as associated with cytomegalovirus. A further reported finding was that TCR beta sequences accurately predicted the HLA-A and HLA-B alleles for most subjects in the first cohort. Strong co-occurrence of HLA alleles, especially DR and DQ, made assigning TCR associations to individual alleles difficult.

Library method: the immunoSEQ multiplex PCR assay. For the multiplex PCR, a mixture combining 60 forward primers for TCR Vbeta segments and 13 reverse primers for TCR Jbeta segments was used. The CDR3 region of rearranged TCR beta genes was amplified from genomic DNA with a multiplex PCR assay. Amplified TCR beta libraries were sequenced as 87-base-pair reads on the Illumina HiSeq System. As for the authors' bioinformatics: In a later analysis, tens of millions of unique TCR beta chains were counted across the 690 or so repertoires, and some 10 million of these chains were shared by at least two donors. Raw reads were error-corrected and collapsed into unique sequences by a nearest-neighbor algorithm in which closely related sequences were merged to remove PCR and sequencing errors. Alignment of CDR3 sequences to IMGT reference sequences was used to assign V, D and J gene segments. For a sequence to be retained, a match of at least six nucleotides to both a V gene segment and a J gene segment was required. Rearrangements were classified as productive when the CDR3 lacked stop codons and remained in frame with V and J, and all other rearrangements were classified as non-productive. CDR3 was defined by IMGT convention, running from the second conserved V-encoded cysteine to the conserved J-encoded phenylalanine. Sequences without an unambiguous match to a single V gene segment were excluded from the earlier analysis of about 630 of the donors. An earlier analysis of under 750 of the donors called V segments functional above 56.7% productive rearrangements and segregating when the between-donor standard deviation exceeded 5%. To diagnose cytomegalovirus status from the catalog of TCR beta chain sequences, a statistical classification framework was built. V and J gene assignment, in a later analysis, came from comparing TCR nucleotide sequences with IMGT/GENE-DB human TR gene sequences. Using the TCRdist pipeline, a later analysis assigned CDR3 sequences along with most-parsimonious VDJ recombination scenarios. In a later analysis, every TCR beta chain was defined by the combination of its CDR3 amino acid sequence and its V-gene family, and reads without a unique V-gene family were dropped. As a way to deal with suspected cross-contamination and a sequencing artifact, a later analysis dropped hundreds of nucleotide sequences that were highly shared and had low generation probability. For each public chain, a later analysis derived a clonal expansion index from normalized ranks of inferred template counts within each repertoire. In a later analysis, generation probabilities were computed with a VDJ recombination model fitted to out-of-frame rearrangements, and the resulting probabilities were checked against IGoR. A later analysis scored TCR-TCR, TCR-HLA and TCR-CMV co-occurrence with hypergeometric tests, applying a repertoire-size bias correction to TCR pairs. In a later analysis, false discovery rates were estimated by permuting HLA or CMV assignments 20 times. In a later analysis, co-occurring TCRs were grouped with DBSCAN, and TCRdist sequence similarity was added when clustering was performed within HLA-allele-positive subsets. Co-occurrence clustering excluded repertoires with fewer than 30,000 or more than 120,000 public chains, plus five with anomalous nucleotide sharing. Not all clones reach the TCRdb copy of this immuneACCESS table, which keeps in-frame sequences only. Checked studies attribute under half of the gap to unresolved V genes and leave the rest unexplained. V, J and clone size derive from that table, while D and trimming were established from the DNA sequence. Across this sample there are fewer than 250,000 clones, with over 65% seen only once. The ten largest clones add up to 0.63% of the sample.

In total, roughly 710 healthy bone marrow donors made up the cohort. At the time of sampling, every cohort member was nominally healthy, though immune exposures that went unrecorded were likely present. The donor was CMV seronegative and was included in the group of about 400 seronegative cohort members. Every donor gave a peripheral blood sample, and the peripheral blood mononuclear cells from that sample were used for TCR beta sequencing. The Qiagen DNeasy Blood Extraction Kit was used to extract genomic DNA from the blood cell samples. The CDR3 numbers 15 residues from cysteine through phenylalanine. Only CDR3 DNA remains: 45 bases, in frame from the first base. The germline V gene encodes CDR1 SGDLS and CDR2 YYNGEE. Cut back by 4 bases and 4 bases, the V and J ends lie 17 bases apart. As to this clone: Its antigen has not been determined. No base-level quality is on record; no much larger clone is a single base apart.

The sequence came from a man between 18 and 29 years old in good health and CMV-seronegative. The source material was PBMCs. This receptor chain uses TRBV9 and TRBJ1-1; no D gene can be assigned with confidence. CDR3 reads: CASSRRPSDSTEAFF. DNA sequence: TGTGCCAGCAGCCGTCGCCCCTCGGACTCCACTGAAGCTTTCTTT.